What follows are 17 T cell receptor beta chains derived from one specimen sequenced in a study of blood T cell repertoires in COVID-19. Using immunoSEQ multiplex PCR, the repertoire was profiled, and TCRdb retains in-frame clones only, with some absent. The table records some 210,000 clones, 80% to 90% of them present only once. What was sequenced was PBMCs or T cells enriched from blood (not recorded which). These receptors all come from a man aged 18-30 years with acute COVID-19.

This clone was seen once. J is TRBJ1-3 and V is TRBV19; no definite D call. Germline lookup yields CDR1 LNHDA and CDR2 SQIVND (reference sequence). V was shortened by 9 bases and J by 0 bases, with 9 bases between the two germline ends. The length of the CDR3 is 13 residues. CDR3 sequence: CASRGPSGNTIYF. CDR3 nucleotide sequence: TGTGCCAGCCGCGGGCCCTCTGGAAACACCATATATTTT.

The chain uses TRBV15 and TRBJ1-2; perhaps TRBD1 as D (5 bases). The germline V and J ends were trimmed by 1 base and 7 bases, with 19 bases remaining between them. Germline V CDR1 and CDR2: LNHNV, YYDKDF (reference sequence). The CDR3 is 16 residues long. CDR3 protein: CATSRAGLGVKGGYTF. The CDR3 bases are TGTGCCACCAGCAGAGCTGGGTTAGGGGTTAAAGGTGGCTACACCTTC.

This clone was picked up one time. The V gene is TRBV28, the J gene TRBJ1-2, with D possibly being TRBD1 (6 bases). Looked up from germline, CDR1 is MDHEN and CDR2 is SYDVKM. The CDR3 covers 12 residues. The V end was cut by 4 bases, the J end by 4 bases, with 7 bases between. CDR3 amino acids: CASSSGVYGYTF. Written as DNA, the CDR3 is TGTGCCAGCAGTTCAGGGGTCTATGGCTACACCTTC.

V and J are TRBV27 and TRBJ1-2, with 11 positions matching TRBD1. Trimming took 0 bases from V and 7 from J; bases not matched to a gene: 1. CDR3 size: 14 residues. The germline V gene has CDR1 MNHEY and CDR2 SMNVEV (reference sequence). CDR3 sequence: CASSLSGQGVGYTF. CDR3 bases: TGTGCCAGCAGTTTATCGGGACAGGGGGTTGGCTACACCTTC.

Of note for this clone: This same CDR3 is encoded by further DNA sequences in the sample. The rearrangement joins TRBV28 to TRBJ1-1, with D possibly being TRBD1 (5 bases). CDR1 MDHEN and CDR2 SYDVKM come from the germline V gene. The CDR3 runs to 13 residues. Trimming took 2 bases from V and 1 from J, leaving 5 bases between them. The CDR3 sequence is CASSLGQNTEAFF. CDR3 coding DNA: TGTGCCAGCAGTTTAGGACAGAACACTGAAGCTTTCTTT.

A note on this clone: The sample carries other DNA sequences with the same CDR3. The V and J genes are TRBV7-2 and TRBJ2-5; D unresolved. Trimming stripped 0 bases from V and 1 base from J, with 3 bases between. There are 13 residues in the CDR3. The germline V gene has CDR1 SGHTA and CDR2 FQGNSA. CDR3 coding DNA: TGTGCCAGCAGCTTAGCCCTCCAAGAGACCCAGTACTTC. Its protein is CASSLALQETQYF.

The chain employs TRBV28 and TRBJ1-1, with 7 bases aligning to TRBD1. CDR3 length equals 15 residues. J gave up 2 bases and V 2 bases, and 5 bases lay outside the gene matches. The V gene's germline CDR1 is MDHEN and CDR2 SYDVKM. The CDR3 coding sequence is TGTGCCAGCAGTTTAGTTACAGGGGTAAACACTGAAGCTTTCTTT. This codes for CASSLVTGVNTEAFF.

This clone occurred once. The rearrangement uses TRBV7-8 and TRBJ1-1, with D possibly being TRBD1 (5 bases). Germline V gene data show CDR1 as SGHVS and CDR2 as FQNEAQ. V lost 5 bases and J lost 0, with 25 bases in between. This CDR3 has 19 amino acids. The CDR3 DNA sequence: TGTGCCAGCAGCAGCGGGACTCCAGGAGCACTCACCTTGAACACTGAAGCTTTCTTT. It encodes CASSSGTPGALTLNTEAFF. Complete variable domain (other parts from reference TRBV7-8 and TRBJ1-1): GAGVSQSPRYKVAKRGQDVALRCDPISGHVSLFWYQQALGQGPEFLTYFQNEAQLDKSGLPSDRFFAERPEGSVSTLKIQRTQQEDSAVYLCASSSGTPGALTLNTEAFFGQGTRLTVV.

The CDR3 is CASSEVYSNQPQHF. CDR3 sequence (DNA): TGTGCCAGCAGTGAGGTCTATAGCAATCAGCCCCAGCATTTT. The rearrangement links TRBV2 to TRBJ1-5; no definite D call. Germline V gene sequence: CDR1 SNHLY, CDR2 FYNNEI. The germline V and J ends were trimmed by 3 bases and 0 bases, with 6 bases remaining between them. This CDR3 contains 14 residues.

This clone was observed once. The genes are TRBV19 and TRBJ1-4; TRBD1 is a possible D gene (6 bases). Trimming left V 4 bases short and J 8 bases short, with 11 bases between. Germline CDR1 LNHDA, CDR2 SQIVND (reference sequence). The CDR3 length is 13 residues. The CDR3 DNA is TGTGCCAGTAGTAGCAGACAGGCGGAAAAACTGTTTTTT. It codes for CASSSRQAEKLFF.

The table lists this clone with a count of one. The chain links TRBV5-5 to TRBJ2-3, with D possibly being TRBD1 (6 bases). CDR3 size: 14 residues. Germline V gene lookup returns CDR1 SGHKS and CDR2 YYEKEE (reference sequence). The ends were cut back, 4 bases at V and 3 bases at J, with 12 bases in the middle. The CDR3 region has the DNA TGTGCCAGCAGCGGGCGCACAGGGACAGATACGCAGTATTTT. Protein: CASSGRTGTDTQYF.

The V call is TRBV10-1, the J call TRBJ2-2; no firm D call. This CDR3 is built from 12 residues. Deletions cut 4 bases from V and 8 bases from J, with 8 bases between. Germline-derived CDR1 and CDR2 are WNHNN and SYGVQD (reference sequence). The CDR3 DNA sequence: TGCGCCAGCAGTGGTCAGTCGGGGGAGCTGTTTTTT. Protein sequence: CASSGQSGELFF.

The V call is TRBV9, the J call TRBJ1-2; 9 bases line up with TRBD1. Germline CDR1 is SGDLS and CDR2 is YYNGEE. V lost 0 bases and J lost 6; bases outside the gene matches: 9. The CDR3 has 16 amino acids. This chain's CDR3 is CASSVARGTGRNGYTF. CDR3 sequence (DNA): TGTGCCAGCAGCGTAGCCCGAGGGACAGGGAGGAATGGCTACACCTTC.

This chain connects TRBV19 to TRBJ1-2, with 9 bases aligning to TRBD1. CDR1 is LNHDA and CDR2 is SQIVND in the germline V gene (reference sequence). CDR3 size: 18 residues. V trimming: 4 bases; J trimming: 0 bases; junction bases outside the gene matches: 12. The CDR3 DNA reads TGTGCCAGTAGTAACATGGGACAGGGATATGACTCTAACTATGGCTACACCTTC. Translating gives CASSNMGQGYDSNYGYTF.

Only one count was recorded for this clone. The rearrangement links TRBV7-9 to TRBJ2-7, with 8 bases matching TRBD1. The CDR3 is 14 residues long. With V trimmed by 4 bases and J by 1 base, 3 bases remained unmatched. The V gene's germline CDR1 is SEHNR and CDR2 FQNEAQ (reference sequence). CDR3: CASSSWTGSYEQYF. CDR3 in DNA: TGTGCCAGCAGCTCTTGGACAGGGTCCTACGAGCAGTACTTC.

This rearrangement joins TRBV7-8 to TRBJ1-2; 8 positions match TRBD1. V trimming: 10 bases; J trimming: 4 bases; junction bases outside the gene matches: 8. The CDR3 covers 13 residues. The V gene's germline CDR1 is SGHVS and CDR2 FQNEAQ. The DNA of the CDR3 is TGTGCCATCATGGACAGGGCCGGCTATGGCTACACCTTC. The encoded protein is CAIMDRAGYGYTF. The whole variable domain, remainder taken from reference TRBV7-8 and TRBJ1-2, is GAGVSQSPRYKVAKRGQDVALRCDPISGHVSLFWYQQALGQGPEFLTYFQNEAQLDKSGLPSDRFFAERPEGSVSTLKIQRTQQEDSAVYLCAIMDRAGYGYTFGSGTRLTVV.

The rearrangement joins TRBV4-1 to TRBJ1-1, with TRBD1 as a possible D gene (6 bases). The CDR3 length is 14 residues. Trimming took 3 bases from V and 4 from J, leaving 12 bases between them. Germline V gives CDR1 MGHRA, CDR2 YSYEKL. Here the CDR3 reads CASSQGQGFTEAFF. The CDR3 coding sequence is TGCGCCAGCAGCCAGGGCCAGGGGTTCACTGAAGCTTTCTTT.